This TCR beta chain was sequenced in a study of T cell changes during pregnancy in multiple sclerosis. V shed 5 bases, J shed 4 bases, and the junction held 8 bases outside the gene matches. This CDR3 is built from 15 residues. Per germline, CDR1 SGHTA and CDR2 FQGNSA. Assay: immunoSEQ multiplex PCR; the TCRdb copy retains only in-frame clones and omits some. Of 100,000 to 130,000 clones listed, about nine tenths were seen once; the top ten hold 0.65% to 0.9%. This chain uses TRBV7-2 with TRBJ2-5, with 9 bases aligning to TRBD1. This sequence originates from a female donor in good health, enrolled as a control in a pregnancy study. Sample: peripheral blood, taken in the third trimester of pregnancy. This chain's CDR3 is CASSLTGQGGETQYF. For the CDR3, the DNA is TGTGCCAGCAGCCTAACGGGACAGGGTGGAGAGACCCAGTACTTC.